Listed here are 10 T cell receptor beta chains from one sample, sequenced in a study of T cells in Graves' hyperthyroidism and ophthalmopathy. From RNA transcripts, TCR beta CDR3 regions were amplified. HTBI primers were the set used in a first-round RT-PCR of the TCR CDR3. One entry per CDR3 protein results from TCRdb running MiXCR on the multiplex PCR reads. The sample yields hundreds of thousands of distinct CDR3 sequences, approximately 15% seen once. Sequenced: blood. These receptors all come from a woman aged 40 to 50 with Graves' ophthalmopathy.

The chain recombines TRBV27 with TRBJ1-1, with no clear D. Germline V gene data show CDR1 as MNHEY and CDR2 as SMNVEV (reference sequence). CDR3 length: 14 amino acids. V was shortened by 8 bases and J by 1 base, with 14 bases between the two germline ends. The CDR3 sequence is CASRTWLSNTEAFF. The CDR3, as DNA: TGTGCCAGCCGGACCTGGCTTTCGAACACTGAAGCTTTCTTT.

This chain joins TRBV6-1 and TRBJ1-2, with D possibly matching TRBD1 (6 bases). V was shortened by 6 bases and J by 7 bases, with 15 bases between the two germline ends. The germline gives CDR1 MNHNS, CDR2 SASEGT. The CDR3 has 13 residues. The CDR3: CASRDSGGSGYTF. CDR3 DNA sequence: TGTGCCAGCAGGGACAGCGGGGGATCTGGCTACACCTTC.

This clonotype was counted many times. The gene calls are TRBV11-2 and TRBJ2-1, with 8 bases identical to TRBD2. Per the germline V gene, CDR1 is SGHAT and CDR2 is FQNNGV. The CDR3 has 14 residues. The ends lost 1 base at V and 10 bases at J; junction bases unmatched: 6. Here the CDR3 DNA reads TGTGCCAGCAGCTTAGCCCCACTAGCGGCGGAGCAGTTCTTC. It yields the protein CASSLAPLAAEQFF.

The gene calls are TRBV27 and TRBJ2-2; D is perhaps TRBD2 (6 bases). The CDR3 is made up of 14 amino acids. The V end was cut by 6 bases, the J end by 3 bases, with 11 bases between. The germline V gene has CDR1 MNHEY and CDR2 SMNVEV (reference sequence). The CDR3, as DNA: TGTGCCAGCAGGGTAGCGGAATACACCGGGGAGCTGTTTTTT. This translates into CASRVAEYTGELFF.

This clonotype appeared a few times. V is TRBV19 and J is TRBJ2-1; 7 bases fit TRBD2. The germline V gene encodes CDR1 LNHDA and CDR2 SQIVND (reference sequence). The J segment lost 0 bases and the V segment lost 6 bases, leaving 5 bases of the junction unmatched. The CDR3 is 15 amino acids. CDR3 loop: CASRSGESSYNEQFF. CDR3 nucleotide sequence: TGTGCCAGTAGAAGCGGGGAAAGCTCCTACAATGAGCAGTTCTTC.

This clonotype showed up just a few times. The J gene is TRBJ1-1, the V gene TRBV10-3, with 8 bases lining up with TRBD1. CDR1 ENHRY and CDR2 SYGVKD come from the germline V gene. The CDR3 contains 13 residues. V was clipped by 6 bases and J by 3 bases; unmatched bases: 3. For the CDR3, the DNA is TGTGCCATCAGGCAGGGGGCCGACACTGAAGCTTTCTTT. This sequence encodes CAIRQGADTEAFF.

In this sample, this clonotype turned up a few times. The J gene is TRBJ1-1, the V gene TRBV19; D is unresolved. Trimming removed 6 bases at V and 3 bases at J, with 17 bases between. Germline V gene lookup returns CDR1 LNHDA and CDR2 SQIVND (reference sequence). The CDR3 extends over 15 amino acids. The CDR3 DNA follows: TGTGCCAGTAGAGACGTCCCCGGGCCTCACACTGAAGCTTTCTTT. Translating it yields CASRDVPGPHTEAFF.

This clonotype came up many times. The chain uses TRBV2 and TRBJ2-7, with D possibly being TRBD1 (5 bases). Per germline, CDR1 SNHLY and CDR2 FYNNEI. Trimming cost V 10 bases and J 0 bases, with 19 bases left between them. This CDR3 region has 15 residues. The CDR3 sequence: CAKQQWGLSSYEQYF. The CDR3 coding sequence is TGTGCCAAGCAGCAGTGGGGCTTGAGCTCCTACGAGCAGTACTTC.

The rearrangement links TRBV7-6 to TRBJ2-1; 7 nucleotides match TRBD1. Germline V gives CDR1 SGHVS, CDR2 FNYEAQ. This CDR3 is 16 amino acids long. Unmatched junction bases numbered 11, after V lost 1 base and J lost 8 bases. The CDR3 region is CASSLVLGAGGDEQFF. For the CDR3, the DNA is TGTGCCAGCAGCTTAGTCCTAGGGGCAGGGGGAGATGAGCAGTTCTTC.

This chain joins TRBV28 and TRBJ2-7; D is perhaps TRBD1 (5 bases). Trimming pared 2 bases from V and 4 bases from J, leaving 15 bases between. CDR3 length: 15 amino acids. Per germline, CDR1 MDHEN and CDR2 SYDVKM. The CDR3 here is CASSLPRQISYEQYF. DNA of the CDR3: TGTGCCAGCAGTTTACCCCGACAGATATCGTACGAGCAGTACTTC.